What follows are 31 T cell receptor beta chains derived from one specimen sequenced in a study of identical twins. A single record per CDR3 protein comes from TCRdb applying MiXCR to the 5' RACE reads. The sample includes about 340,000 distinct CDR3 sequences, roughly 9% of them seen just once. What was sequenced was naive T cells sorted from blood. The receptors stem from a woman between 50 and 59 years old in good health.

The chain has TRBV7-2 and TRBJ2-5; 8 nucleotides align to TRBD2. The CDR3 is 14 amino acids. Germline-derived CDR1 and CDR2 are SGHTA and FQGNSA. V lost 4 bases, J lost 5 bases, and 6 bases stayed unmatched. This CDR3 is CASSSAGAVETQYF. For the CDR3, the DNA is TGTGCCAGCAGCTCAGCGGGAGCCGTGGAGACCCAGTACTTC.

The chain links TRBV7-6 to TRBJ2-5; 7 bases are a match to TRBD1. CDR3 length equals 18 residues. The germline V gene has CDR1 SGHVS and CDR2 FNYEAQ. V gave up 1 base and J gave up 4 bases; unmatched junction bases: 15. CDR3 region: CASSLEAPMDRPLETQYF. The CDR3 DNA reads TGTGCCAGCAGCTTAGAGGCGCCTATGGACAGGCCCTTAGAGACCCAGTACTTC.

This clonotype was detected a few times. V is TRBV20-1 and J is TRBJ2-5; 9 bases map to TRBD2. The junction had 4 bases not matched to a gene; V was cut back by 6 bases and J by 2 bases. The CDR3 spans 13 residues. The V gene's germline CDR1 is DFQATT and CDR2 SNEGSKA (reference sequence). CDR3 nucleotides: TGCAGTGCCAATCTAGCGGGACAAGAGACCCAGTACTTC. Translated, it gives CSANLAGQETQYF.

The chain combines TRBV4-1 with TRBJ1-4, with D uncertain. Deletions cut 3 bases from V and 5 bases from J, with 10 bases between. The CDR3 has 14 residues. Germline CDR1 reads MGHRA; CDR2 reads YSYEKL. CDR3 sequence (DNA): TGCGCCAGCAGCCAGGAGCAACGGAATGAAAAACTGTTTTTT. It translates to CASSQEQRNEKLFF.

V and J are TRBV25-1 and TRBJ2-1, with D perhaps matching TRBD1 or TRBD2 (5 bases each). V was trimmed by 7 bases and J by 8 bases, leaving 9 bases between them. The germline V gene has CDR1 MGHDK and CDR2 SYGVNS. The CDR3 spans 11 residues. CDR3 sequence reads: CASNSGHEQFF. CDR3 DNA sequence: TGTGCCAGCAATTCGGGACATGAGCAGTTCTTC.

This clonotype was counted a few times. The CDR3 sequence is CASRSIGGYEQYV. The CDR3 DNA reads TGTGCCAGCAGATCCATTGGGGGGTACGAGCAGTACGTC. V gene TRBV6-5 combines with J gene TRBJ2-7, with D possibly being TRBD2 (6 bases). The germline V and J ends were trimmed by 6 bases and 4 bases, with 13 bases remaining between them. This CDR3 has 13 residues. The germline CDR1 and CDR2 sequences are MNHEY and SVGAGI.

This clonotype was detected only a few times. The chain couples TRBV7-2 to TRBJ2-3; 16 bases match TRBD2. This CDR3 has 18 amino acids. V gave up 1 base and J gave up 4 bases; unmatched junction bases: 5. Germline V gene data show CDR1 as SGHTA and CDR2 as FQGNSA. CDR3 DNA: TGTGCCAGCAGCTTAGTAGGAGGGACTAGCGGGAGGGCAGATACGCAGTATTTT. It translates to CASSLVGGTSGRADTQYF.

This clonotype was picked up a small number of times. The CDR3 coding sequence is TGTGCCACCAGTGATTTGGGGCGGAACACAGATACGCAGTATTTT. Encoded protein: CATSDLGRNTDTQYF. The V gene is TRBV24-1, the J gene TRBJ2-3; no reliable D call. This CDR3 is 15 amino acids long. Trimming left V 0 bases short and J 2 bases short, with 8 bases between. Germline CDR1 KGHDR, CDR2 SFDVKD.

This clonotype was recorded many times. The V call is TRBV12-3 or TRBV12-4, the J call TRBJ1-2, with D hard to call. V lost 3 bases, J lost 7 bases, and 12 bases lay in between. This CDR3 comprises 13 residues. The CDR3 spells CASSFEVPGGYTF. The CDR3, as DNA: TGTGCCAGCAGTTTTGAGGTTCCCGGTGGCTACACCTTC.

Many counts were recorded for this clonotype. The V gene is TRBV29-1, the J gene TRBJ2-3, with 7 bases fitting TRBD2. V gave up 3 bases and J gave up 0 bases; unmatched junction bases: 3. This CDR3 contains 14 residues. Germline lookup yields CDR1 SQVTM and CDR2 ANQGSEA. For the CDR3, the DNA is TGCAGCGTTGAGGCTAGCGGAAGCACAGATACGCAGTATTTT. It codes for CSVEASGSTDTQYF.

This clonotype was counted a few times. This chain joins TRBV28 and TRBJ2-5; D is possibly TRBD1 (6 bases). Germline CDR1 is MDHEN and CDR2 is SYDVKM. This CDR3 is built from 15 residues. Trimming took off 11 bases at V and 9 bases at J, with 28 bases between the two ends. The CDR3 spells CAVSGTPEREVAQYF. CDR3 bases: TGTGCCGTTTCGGGGACACCCGAACGGGAAGTGGCCCAGTACTTC.

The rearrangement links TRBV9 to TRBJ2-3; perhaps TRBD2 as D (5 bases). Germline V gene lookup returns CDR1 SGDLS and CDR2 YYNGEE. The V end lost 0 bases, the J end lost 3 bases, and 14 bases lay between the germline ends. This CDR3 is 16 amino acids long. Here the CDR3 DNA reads TGTGCCAGCAGCGTAGTGGGTTATGGGGAGACAGATACGCAGTATTTT. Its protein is CASSVVGYGETDTQYF.

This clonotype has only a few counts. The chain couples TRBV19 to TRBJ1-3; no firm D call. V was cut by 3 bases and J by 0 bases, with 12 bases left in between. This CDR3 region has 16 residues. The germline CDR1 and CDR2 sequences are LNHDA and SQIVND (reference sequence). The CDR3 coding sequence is TGTGCCAGTAGTATTGGAGGGCTATTCTCTGGAAACACCATATATTTT. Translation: CASSIGGLFSGNTIYF.

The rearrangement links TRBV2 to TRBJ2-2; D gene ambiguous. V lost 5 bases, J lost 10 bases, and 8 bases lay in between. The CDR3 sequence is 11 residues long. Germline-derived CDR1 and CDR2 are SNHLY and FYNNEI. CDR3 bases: TGTGCCAGCAGTAGGACCAAGGAGCTGTTTTTT. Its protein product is CASSRTKELFF.

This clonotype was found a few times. The CDR3 reads CASSIAGETSLAGPYNEQFF. CDR3 DNA sequence: TGTGCCAGTAGTATTGCGGGGGAGACCTCACTAGCGGGACCCTACAATGAGCAGTTCTTC. The chain uses TRBV19 and TRBJ2-1, with 10 positions matching TRBD2. Germline V gives CDR1 LNHDA, CDR2 SQIVND (reference sequence). The CDR3 extends over 20 amino acids. J gave up 2 bases and V 3 bases, and 16 bases lay outside the gene matches.

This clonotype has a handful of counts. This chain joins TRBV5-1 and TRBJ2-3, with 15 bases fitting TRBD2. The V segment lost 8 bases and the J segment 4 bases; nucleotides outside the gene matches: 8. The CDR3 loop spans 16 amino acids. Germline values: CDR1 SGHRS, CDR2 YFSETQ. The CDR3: CASIPGLAGGADTQYF. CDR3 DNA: TGCGCCAGTATTCCGGGACTAGCGGGAGGAGCAGATACGCAGTATTTT.

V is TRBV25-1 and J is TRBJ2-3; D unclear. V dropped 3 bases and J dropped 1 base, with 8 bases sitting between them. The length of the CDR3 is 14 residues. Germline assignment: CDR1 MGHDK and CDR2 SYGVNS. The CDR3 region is CASSEPAGTDTQYF. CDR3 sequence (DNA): TGTGCCAGCAGTGAGCCGGCGGGCACAGATACGCAGTATTTT.

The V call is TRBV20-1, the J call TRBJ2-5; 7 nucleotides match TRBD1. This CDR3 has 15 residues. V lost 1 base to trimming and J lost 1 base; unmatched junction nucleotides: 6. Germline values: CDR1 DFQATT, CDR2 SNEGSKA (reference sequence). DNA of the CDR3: TGCAGTGCTAGAGCCCAGGGACAGCTCCAAGAGACCCAGTACTTC. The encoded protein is CSARAQGQLQETQYF.

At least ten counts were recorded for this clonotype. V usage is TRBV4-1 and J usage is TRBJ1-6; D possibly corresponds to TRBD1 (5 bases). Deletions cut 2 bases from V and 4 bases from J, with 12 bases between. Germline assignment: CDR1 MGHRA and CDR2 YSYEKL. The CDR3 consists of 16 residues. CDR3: CASSQMAGGYNSPLHF. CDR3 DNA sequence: TGCGCCAGCAGCCAAATGGCTGGGGGTTATAATTCACCCCTCCACTTT.

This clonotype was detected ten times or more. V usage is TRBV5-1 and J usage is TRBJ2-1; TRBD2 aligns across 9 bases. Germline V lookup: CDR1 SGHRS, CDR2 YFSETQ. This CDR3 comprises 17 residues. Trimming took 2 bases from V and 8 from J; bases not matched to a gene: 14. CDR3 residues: CASSLAPGLAVFDEQFF. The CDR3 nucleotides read TGCGCCAGCAGCTTAGCCCCGGGACTAGCAGTTTTCGATGAGCAGTTCTTC. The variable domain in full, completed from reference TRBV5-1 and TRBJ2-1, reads KAGVTQTPRYLIKTRGQQVTLSCSPISGHRSVSWYQQTPGQGLQFLFEYFSETQRNKGNFPGRFSGRQFSNSRSEMNVSTLELGDSALYLCASSLAPGLAVFDEQFFGPGTRLTVL.

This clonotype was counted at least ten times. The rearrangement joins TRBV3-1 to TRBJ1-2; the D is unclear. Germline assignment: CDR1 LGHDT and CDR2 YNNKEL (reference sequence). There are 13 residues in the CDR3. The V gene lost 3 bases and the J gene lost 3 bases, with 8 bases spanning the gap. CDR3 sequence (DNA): TGTGCCAGCAGCCAGGGCATCGACTATGGCTACACCTTC. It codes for CASSQGIDYGYTF.

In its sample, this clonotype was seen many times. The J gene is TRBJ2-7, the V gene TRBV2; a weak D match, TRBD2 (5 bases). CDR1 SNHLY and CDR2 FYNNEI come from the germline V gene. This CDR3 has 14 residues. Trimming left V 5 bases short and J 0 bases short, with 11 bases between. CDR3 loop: CASSTGSASYEQYF. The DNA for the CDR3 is TGTGCCAGCAGTACCGGTAGCGCCTCCTACGAGCAGTACTTC.

CDR3 sequence: CASSLESGSFPGLPYNEQFF. In nucleotides, the CDR3 is TGTGCCAGCAGCTTGGAAAGCGGGAGTTTTCCCGGGTTACCCTACAATGAGCAGTTCTTC. The chain links TRBV5-5 to TRBJ2-1; 8 bases match TRBD2. Per the germline V gene, CDR1 is SGHKS and CDR2 is YYEKEE (reference sequence). The CDR3 length is 20 residues. V trimming: 0 bases; J trimming: 2 bases; junction bases outside the gene matches: 16.

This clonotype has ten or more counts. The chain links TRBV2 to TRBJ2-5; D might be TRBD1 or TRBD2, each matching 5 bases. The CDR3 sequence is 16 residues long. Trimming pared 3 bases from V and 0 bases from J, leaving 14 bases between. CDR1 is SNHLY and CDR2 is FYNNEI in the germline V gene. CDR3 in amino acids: CASSEGRGAYQETQYF. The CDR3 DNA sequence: TGTGCCAGCAGTGAGGGGAGAGGGGCGTACCAAGAGACCCAGTACTTC.

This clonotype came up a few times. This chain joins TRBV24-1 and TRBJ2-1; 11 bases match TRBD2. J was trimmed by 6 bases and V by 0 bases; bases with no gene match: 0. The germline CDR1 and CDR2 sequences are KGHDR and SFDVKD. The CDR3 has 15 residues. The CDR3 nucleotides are TGTGCCACCAGTGATTTGGGGACTAGCGGCAATGAGCAGTTCTTC. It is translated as CATSDLGTSGNEQFF.

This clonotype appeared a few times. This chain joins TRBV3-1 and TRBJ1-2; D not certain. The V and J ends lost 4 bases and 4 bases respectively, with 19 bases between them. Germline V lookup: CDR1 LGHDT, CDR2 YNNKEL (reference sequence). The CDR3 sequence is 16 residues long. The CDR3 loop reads CASSPARRNPSYGYTF. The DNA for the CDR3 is TGTGCCAGCAGCCCCGCCCGCAGGAATCCGAGCTATGGCTACACCTTC.

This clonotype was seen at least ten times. CDR3 nucleotide sequence: TGCAGCGCGACCAAAGGACCCGGGGAGCTGTTTTTT. Its translation is CSATKGPGELFF. The chain is built from TRBV29-1 and TRBJ2-2; no reliable D call. Trimming cost V 7 bases and J 6 bases, with 12 bases left between them. The CDR3 length is 12 residues. CDR1 and CDR2 (germline): SQVTM, ANQGSEA.

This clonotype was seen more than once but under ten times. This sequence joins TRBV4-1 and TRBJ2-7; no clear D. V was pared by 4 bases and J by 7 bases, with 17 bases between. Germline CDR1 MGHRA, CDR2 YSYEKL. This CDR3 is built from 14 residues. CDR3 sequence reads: CASSPIGDVGEQYF. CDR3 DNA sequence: TGCGCCAGCAGCCCTATCGGTGATGTTGGTGAGCAGTACTTC.

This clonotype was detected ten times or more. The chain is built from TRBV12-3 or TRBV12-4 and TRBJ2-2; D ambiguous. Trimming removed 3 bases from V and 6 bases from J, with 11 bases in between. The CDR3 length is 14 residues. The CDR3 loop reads CASSLRSNAGELFF. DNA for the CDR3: TGTGCCAGCAGTTTGAGGTCGAATGCCGGGGAGCTGTTTTTT.

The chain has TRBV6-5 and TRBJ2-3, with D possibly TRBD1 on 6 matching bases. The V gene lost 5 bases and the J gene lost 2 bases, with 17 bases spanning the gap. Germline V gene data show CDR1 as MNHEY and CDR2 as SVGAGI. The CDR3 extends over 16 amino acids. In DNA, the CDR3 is TGTGCCAGCAGTAAATCCGGGACAATCAACACAGATACGCAGTATTTT. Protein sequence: CASSKSGTINTDTQYF.

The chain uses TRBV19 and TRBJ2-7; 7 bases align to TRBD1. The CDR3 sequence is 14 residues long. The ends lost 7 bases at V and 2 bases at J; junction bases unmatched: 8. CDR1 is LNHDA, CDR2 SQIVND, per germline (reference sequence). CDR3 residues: CASNFGDSAYEQYF. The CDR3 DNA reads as TGTGCCAGTAATTTCGGGGACAGTGCCTACGAGCAGTACTTC. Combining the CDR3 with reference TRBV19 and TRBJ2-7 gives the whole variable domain DGGITQSPKYLFRKEGQNVTLSCEQNLNHDAMYWYRQDPGQGLRLIYYSQIVNDFQKGDIAEGYSVSREKKESFPLTVTSAQKNPTAFYLCASNFGDSAYEQYFGPGTRLTVT.